This T cell receptor beta chain came from a study of blood T cell repertoires in COVID-19. Study-level background: Samples came from the United States, Italy and Spain, spanning acute and convalescent COVID-19. PBMCs, B-cell-depleted T cells, or T cells were the source of the cDNA or gDNA that made up the material.

Methods used by the authors: Scientists estimated how many nucleated cells there were by amplifying reference gene primers. Assay: immunoSEQ multiplex PCR; the TCRdb copy retains only in-frame clones and omits some. V and J calls and clone size are as listed in that table; D and trimming were resolved from the DNA. This table has around 16,000 clones, around four fifths appearing once. Looked up from germline, CDR1 is MNHEY and CDR2 is SVGAGI. This CDR3 spans 14 amino acids. The ends lost 6 bases at V and 3 bases at J; junction bases unmatched: 7. Sequencing input: peripheral blood. The receptor's source is a man aged 65-85 years with active or convalescent COVID-19. This chain joins TRBV6-5 and TRBJ2-7, with TRBD2 identical over 8 bases. CDR3 amino acids: CASRQGLENYEQYF. The CDR3 region has the DNA TGTGCCAGCAGGCAGGGACTAGAGAACTACGAGCAGTACTTC.